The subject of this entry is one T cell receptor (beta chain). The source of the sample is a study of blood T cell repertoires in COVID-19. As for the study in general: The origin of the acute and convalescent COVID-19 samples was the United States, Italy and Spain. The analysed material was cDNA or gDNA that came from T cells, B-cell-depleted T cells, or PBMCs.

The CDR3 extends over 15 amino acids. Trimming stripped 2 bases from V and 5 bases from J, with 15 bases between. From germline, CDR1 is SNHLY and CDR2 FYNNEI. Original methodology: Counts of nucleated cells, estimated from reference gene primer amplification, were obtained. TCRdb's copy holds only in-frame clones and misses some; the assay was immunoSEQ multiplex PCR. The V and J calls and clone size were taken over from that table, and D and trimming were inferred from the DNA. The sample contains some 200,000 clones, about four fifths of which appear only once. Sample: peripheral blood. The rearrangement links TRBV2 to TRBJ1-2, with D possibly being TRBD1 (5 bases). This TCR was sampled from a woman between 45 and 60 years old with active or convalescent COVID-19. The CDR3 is CASSEFATGPYGYTF. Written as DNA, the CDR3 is TGTGCCAGCAGTGAATTCGCTACAGGACCGTATGGCTACACCTTC.